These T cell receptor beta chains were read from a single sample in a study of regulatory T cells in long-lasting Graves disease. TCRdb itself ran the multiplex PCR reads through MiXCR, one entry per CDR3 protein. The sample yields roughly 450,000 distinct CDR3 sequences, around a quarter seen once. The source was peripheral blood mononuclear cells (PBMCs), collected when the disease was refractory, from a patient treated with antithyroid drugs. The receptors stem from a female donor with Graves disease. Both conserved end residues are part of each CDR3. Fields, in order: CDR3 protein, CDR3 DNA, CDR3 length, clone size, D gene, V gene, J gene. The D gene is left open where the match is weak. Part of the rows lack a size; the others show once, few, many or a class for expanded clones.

CDR3aa: CASTFWGGGSGNTIYF; CDR3nt: TGTGCCAGCACCTTCTGGGGGGGTGGCTCTGGAAACACCATATATTTT; len: 16; abundance: few; d_gene: .; v_gene: TRBV12-3/TRBV12-4; j_gene: TRBJ1-3
CDR3aa: CSAKAGGPYEQYF; CDR3nt: TGCAGTGCTAAAGCGGGAGGTCCCTACGAGCAGTACTTC; len: 13; abundance: .; d_gene: TRBD2; v_gene: TRBV20-1; j_gene: TRBJ2-7
CDR3aa: CASSLLPGLSSGANVLTF; CDR3nt: TGCGCCAGCAGCTTGTTGCCCGGTTTAAGCTCTGGGGCCAACGTCCTGACTTTC; len: 18; abundance: .; d_gene: .; v_gene: TRBV5-1; j_gene: TRBJ2-6
CDR3aa: CASSFLAANQPQHF; CDR3nt: TGTGCCAGCAGTTTCCTCGCCGCTAATCAGCCCCAGCATTTT; len: 14; abundance: few; d_gene: .; v_gene: TRBV28; j_gene: TRBJ1-5
CDR3aa: CASSVGLAGGETQYF; CDR3nt: TGTGCCAGCAGCGTTGGACTAGCGGGAGGGGAGACCCAGTACTTC; len: 15; abundance: many; d_gene: TRBD2; v_gene: TRBV2; j_gene: TRBJ2-5
CDR3aa: CASSPLRGPKPKDTQYF; CDR3nt: TGTGCCAGCTCACCACTTAGGGGACCTAAACCGAAGGATACGCAGTATTTT; len: 17; abundance: few; d_gene: .; v_gene: TRBV18; j_gene: TRBJ2-3
CDR3aa: CATGTSGSSYEQYF; CDR3nt: TGTGCCACTGGGACTAGCGGTAGCTCCTACGAGCAGTACTTC; len: 14; abundance: few; d_gene: TRBD2; v_gene: TRBV19; j_gene: TRBJ2-7
CDR3aa: CASSLLGTSVHEQYF; CDR3nt: TGTGCCAGCAGCCTCCTTGGGACTAGCGTACACGAGCAGTACTTC; len: 15; abundance: .; d_gene: TRBD2; v_gene: TRBV5-5; j_gene: TRBJ2-7
CDR3aa: CASTQGVTQTRSHEQYF; CDR3nt: TGTGCCAGCACTCAAGGGGTAACCCAGACGAGGTCCCACGAGCAGTACTTC; len: 17; abundance: .; d_gene: .; v_gene: TRBV6-1; j_gene: TRBJ2-7
CDR3aa: CASSLSGSAIEQYF; CDR3nt: TGTGCCAGCAGCTTGAGCGGGAGTGCTATCGAGCAGTACTTC; len: 14; abundance: few; d_gene: TRBD2; v_gene: TRBV11-1; j_gene: TRBJ2-7
CDR3aa: CASSKMSGLGTYEQYF; CDR3nt: TGTGCCAGCAGTAAAATGTCCGGGTTGGGGACCTACGAGCAGTACTTC; len: 16; abundance: .; d_gene: .; v_gene: TRBV6-1; j_gene: TRBJ2-7
CDR3aa: CASSSRQGRNTEAFF; CDR3nt: TGTGCCAGCAGCTCCCGCCAGGGGAGGAACACTGAAGCTTTCTTT; len: 15; abundance: few; d_gene: .; v_gene: TRBV7-9; j_gene: TRBJ1-1
CDR3aa: CASSVGGAGGPYEQYF; CDR3nt: TGTGCCAGCAGCGTAGGAGGAGCGGGAGGGCCCTACGAGCAGTACTTC; len: 16; abundance: .; d_gene: TRBD2; v_gene: TRBV6-1; j_gene: TRBJ2-7
CDR3aa: CASSERGGRRNQPQHF; CDR3nt: TGTGCCAGCAGTGAACGGGGGGGAAGGAGAAATCAGCCCCAGCATTTT; len: 16; abundance: .; d_gene: .; v_gene: TRBV25-1; j_gene: TRBJ1-5
CDR3aa: CASSLSGLGNEKLFF; CDR3nt: TGCGCCAGCAGCTTGAGCGGGCTTGGTAATGAAAAACTGTTTTTT; len: 15; abundance: few; d_gene: .; v_gene: TRBV5-1; j_gene: TRBJ1-4
CDR3aa: CASSNGGDHGYTF; CDR3nt: TGTGCCAGCAGTAACGGGGGTGATCATGGCTACACCTTC; len: 13; abundance: many; d_gene: .; v_gene: TRBV12-3/TRBV12-4; j_gene: TRBJ1-2
CDR3aa: CASSIDGRGYGYTF; CDR3nt: TGTGCCAGTAGTATTGACGGCCGGGGATATGGCTACACCTTC; len: 14; abundance: few; d_gene: .; v_gene: TRBV19; j_gene: TRBJ1-2
CDR3aa: CASSQEWGGNTEAFF; CDR3nt: TGTGCCAGCAGCCAAGAATGGGGGGGGAACACTGAAGCTTTCTTT; len: 15; abundance: few; d_gene: .; v_gene: TRBV14; j_gene: TRBJ1-1
CDR3aa: CASSYTGLNTEAFF; CDR3nt: TGTGCCAGCAGTTACACGGGCCTGAACACTGAAGCTTTCTTT; len: 14; abundance: few; d_gene: .; v_gene: TRBV9; j_gene: TRBJ1-1
CDR3aa: CATIKIAGNTIYF; CDR3nt: TGTGCCACCATCAAAATCGCTGGAAACACCATATATTTT; len: 13; abundance: .; d_gene: .; v_gene: TRBV12-3/TRBV12-4; j_gene: TRBJ1-3
CDR3aa: CASSLAGPGRGKLFF; CDR3nt: TGTGCCAGCAGTTTAGCCGGGCCGGGGCGAGGGAAACTGTTTTTT; len: 15; abundance: .; d_gene: .; v_gene: TRBV28; j_gene: TRBJ1-4
CDR3aa: CASSVGGFPYEQYF; CDR3nt: TGTGCCAGCAGCGTAGGGGGCTTCCCCTACGAGCAGTACTTC; len: 14; abundance: .; d_gene: .; v_gene: TRBV9; j_gene: TRBJ2-7
CDR3aa: CSVEDYGYTF; CDR3nt: TGCAGCGTGGAGGACTACGGCTACACCTTC; len: 10; abundance: few; d_gene: .; v_gene: TRBV29-1; j_gene: TRBJ1-2
CDR3aa: CASSEVGGGQPQHF; CDR3nt: TGTGCCAGCAGTGAGGTAGGGGGAGGACAGCCCCAGCATTTT; len: 14; abundance: few; d_gene: .; v_gene: TRBV25-1; j_gene: TRBJ1-5
CDR3aa: CSGPGQPNSPLHF; CDR3nt: TGCAGTGGACCGGGACAGCCTAATTCACCCCTCCACTTT; len: 13; abundance: few; d_gene: TRBD1; v_gene: TRBV20-1; j_gene: TRBJ1-6
CDR3aa: CAWSPARIQYF; CDR3nt: TGTGCCTGGAGTCCAGCTAGGATTCAGTACTTC; len: 11; abundance: many; d_gene: .; v_gene: TRBV30; j_gene: TRBJ2-4
CDR3aa: CASSPTLVPETQYF; CDR3nt: TGTGCCAGCAGCCCCACTCTAGTCCCGGAGACCCAGTACTTC; len: 14; abundance: .; d_gene: .; v_gene: TRBV7-2; j_gene: TRBJ2-5
CDR3aa: CASSSATSGKETQYF; CDR3nt: TGTGCCAGCAGCTCAGCGACTAGCGGTAAAGAGACCCAGTACTTC; len: 15; abundance: .; d_gene: TRBD2; v_gene: TRBV13; j_gene: TRBJ2-5